One sample yielded the 20 T cell receptor beta chains listed below, sequenced in a study of T-cell memory formation after mild COVID-19. TCRdb reanalysed the 5' RACE reads using MiXCR and keeps one entry per CDR3 protein. The table lists 140,000 or so distinct CDR3 sequences, 15% to 20% of them singletons. The sequenced material came from PBMCs or a T cell subset sorted from them (not recorded which). These receptors all stem from an adult woman who had mild COVID-19 (a few samples of this study predate the infection). Cell type and time point are not known.

The rearrangement uses TRBV12-3 or TRBV12-4 and TRBJ1-1; D is perhaps TRBD1 (6 bases). This CDR3 spans 13 amino acids. V was trimmed by 4 bases and J by 6 bases, leaving 12 bases between them. The DNA of the CDR3 is TGTGCCAGCAGTTCCCTTGAGGGGGCTGAAGCTTTCTTT. Protein: CASSSLEGAEAFF.

This clonotype was observed a handful of times. The V call is TRBV29-1, the J call TRBJ2-1, with TRBD2 identical over 11 bases. The CDR3 runs 15 residues. Germline CDR1 reads SQVTM; CDR2 reads ANQGSEA. Unmatched junction bases numbered 3, after V lost 1 base and J lost 4 bases. The CDR3 DNA reads as TGCAGCGTTGAAGGCGGGACTAGCGGTTACAATGAGCAGTTCTTC. It translates to CSVEGGTSGYNEQFF.

The rearrangement links TRBV25-1 to TRBJ2-3, with a possible D match to TRBD2 (6 bases). The CDR3 contains 14 residues. V lost 8 bases, J lost 2 bases, and 14 bases lay in between. CDR1 is MGHDK and CDR2 is SYGVNS in the germline V gene. CDR3 sequence reads: CASGEASNTDTQYF. The CDR3 DNA sequence: TGTGCCAGCGGGGAGGCTAGTAACACAGATACGCAGTATTTT.

This clonotype was seen a handful of times. The chain combines TRBV12-3 or TRBV12-4 with TRBJ1-2; tentatively, D is TRBD1 (5 bases). Trimming cost V 2 bases and J 2 bases, with 12 bases left between them. This CDR3 contains 15 residues. CDR3 region: CASSLRQGINYGYTF. In DNA form, the CDR3 reads TGTGCCAGCAGTTTAAGGCAGGGAATCAACTATGGCTACACCTTC.

V gene TRBV5-1 combines with J gene TRBJ1-5; D unclear. Germline CDR1 reads SGHRS; CDR2 reads YFSETQ. This CDR3 comprises 11 residues. Trimming removed 4 bases at V and 9 bases at J, with 8 bases between. CDR3 sequence (DNA): TGCGCCAGCAGCCCCTGTGGGCCCCAGCATTTT. It is translated as CASSPCGPQHF. Using reference TRBV5-1 and TRBJ1-5 for the parts outside the CDR3, the full variable domain is KAGVTQTPRYLIKTRGQQVTLSCSPISGHRSVSWYQQTPGQGLQFLFEYFSETQRNKGNFPGRFSGRQFSNSRSEMNVSTLELGDSALYLCASSPCGPQHFGDGTRLSIL.

The sample holds a few counts of this clonotype. V is TRBV7-2 and J is TRBJ2-5; TRBD1 matches 8 bases. CDR1 and CDR2 from the germline V gene are SGHTA and FQGNSA. This CDR3 has 14 amino acids. After removal of 5 bases from V and 5 bases from J, the junction contained 7 bases not matched to a gene. DNA for the CDR3: TGTGCCAGCAGCACCTGGACAGGGAGGGAGACCCAGTACTTC. Its translation: CASSTWTGRETQYF.

This clonotype was observed a handful of times. CDR3 bases: TGCGCCAGCAGCTTGGACAGCGGCTCCTACGAGCAGTACTTC. Residues: CASSLDSGSYEQYF. The gene calls are TRBV5-1 and TRBJ2-7; weak D call: TRBD2 (5 bases). The CDR3 is 14 amino acids. Germline lookup yields CDR1 SGHRS and CDR2 YFSETQ. Deletions cut 0 bases from V and 0 bases from J, with 7 bases between.

The DNA for the CDR3 is TGCGCCAGCAGCGGACCTAGCGGGAACACCTACGAGCAGTACTTC. The encoded protein is CASSGPSGNTYEQYF. The chain has TRBV5-1 and TRBJ2-7, with 9 bases that match TRBD2. CDR3 length equals 15 residues. Germline CDR1 reads SGHRS; CDR2 reads YFSETQ. J gave up 2 bases and V 4 bases, and 7 bases lay outside the gene matches.

This clonotype was recorded a few times. V usage is TRBV12-3 or TRBV12-4 and J usage is TRBJ2-7; no clear D. CDR3 length: 15 amino acids. V dropped 3 bases and J dropped 1 base, with 13 bases sitting between them. The CDR3 spells CASSLSQSSSYEQYF. Written as DNA, the CDR3 is TGTGCCAGCAGTTTGTCACAGAGTTCTTCCTACGAGCAGTACTTC.

V and J are TRBV3-1 and TRBJ2-1; TRBD2 is a possible D gene (6 bases). The CDR3 runs 16 residues. From germline, CDR1 is LGHDT and CDR2 YNNKEL (reference sequence). Trimming took 2 bases from V and 5 from J, leaving 16 bases between them. The CDR3 DNA reads TGTGCCAGCAGCCAAACCGGGACTCAAAGGCACAATGAGCAGTTCTTC. As protein: CASSQTGTQRHNEQFF.

This rearrangement joins TRBV7-2 to TRBJ1-2; D is ambiguous. This CDR3 contains 13 residues. The V and J ends lost 1 base and 6 bases respectively, with 9 bases between them. The germline gives CDR1 SGHTA, CDR2 FQGNSA. Written as DNA, the CDR3 is TGTGCCAGCAGCTTAGAGGCGTACGATGGCTACACCTTC. It specifies CASSLEAYDGYTF.

The table lists this clonotype with a few counts. V gene TRBV27 combines with J gene TRBJ2-6, with 9 bases fitting TRBD1. Germline-derived CDR1 and CDR2 are MNHEY and SMNVEV (reference sequence). J gave up 0 bases and V 9 bases, and 12 bases lay outside the gene matches. CDR3 length equals 18 residues. CDR3 in DNA: TGTGCCAGTCTCTCCACAGGGGGCTTCCTCTCTGGGGCCAACGTCCTGACTTTC. Amino acid sequence: CASLSTGGFLSGANVLTF.

The table lists this clonotype with a few counts. The J gene is TRBJ1-2, the V gene TRBV5-1; 7 bases are shared with TRBD1. Germline-derived CDR1 and CDR2 are SGHRS and YFSETQ. This CDR3 has 14 amino acids. After removal of 5 bases from V and 2 bases from J, the junction contained 6 bases not matched to a gene. The CDR3 spells CASSSPGQNYGYTF. For the CDR3, the DNA is TGCGCCAGCAGTTCCCCGGGACAGAACTATGGCTACACCTTC.

In this sample, this clonotype turned up a few times. The chain is built from TRBV5-1 and TRBJ2-4, with TRBD2 identical over 15 bases. Per the germline V gene, CDR1 is SGHRS and CDR2 is YFSETQ. This CDR3 region has 16 residues. After removal of 4 bases from V and 6 bases from J, the junction contained 5 bases not matched to a gene. The CDR3 spells CASSAGLAGGVNIQYF. In DNA, the CDR3 is TGCGCCAGCAGCGCGGGACTAGCGGGAGGCGTAAACATTCAGTACTTC.

The rearrangement uses TRBV7-7 and TRBJ2-5; 12 bases map to TRBD2. Losses at the gene ends were 5 bases for V and 5 bases for J; bases not matched to a gene: 6. This CDR3 is built from 15 residues. Germline loops: CDR1 SSHAT, CDR2 FNYEAQ (reference sequence). The chain's CDR3 is CASSQTSGGGETQYF. The CDR3 bases are TGTGCCAGCAGCCAGACTAGCGGGGGTGGGGAGACCCAGTACTTC.

The V call is TRBV19, the J call TRBJ2-1; either TRBD1 or TRBD2 may fit D (6 bases each). Trimming stripped 6 bases from V and 9 bases from J, with 15 bases between. The CDR3 runs to 13 residues. The germline gives CDR1 LNHDA, CDR2 SQIVND (reference sequence). The CDR3 is CASRPSGGGEQFF. The CDR3 DNA reads as TGTGCCAGTAGACCCTCAGGAGGGGGTGAGCAGTTCTTC.

In its sample, this clonotype was seen a few times. The chain employs TRBV12-3 or TRBV12-4 and TRBJ1-6; possibly TRBD1 for D (6 bases). Deletions cut 4 bases from V and 7 bases from J, with 11 bases between. The CDR3 has 14 amino acids. CDR3 region: CASSSSTGNSPLHF. In nucleotides, the CDR3 is TGTGCCAGCAGTTCCTCGACAGGCAATTCACCCCTCCACTTT.

The rearrangement links TRBV18 to TRBJ2-1; TRBD2 agrees at 15 bases. The CDR3 runs 16 residues. Per the germline V gene, CDR1 is KGHSH and CDR2 is LQKENI. V was pared by 2 bases and J by 6 bases, with 2 bases of the junction left unmatched. The CDR3 DNA sequence: TGTGCCAGCTCACCAGGGGGACTAGCGGGAGGCAATGAGCAGTTCTTC. Amino acid sequence: CASSPGGLAGGNEQFF.

V gene TRBV5-5 combines with J gene TRBJ1-1; D is undetermined. Germline CDR1 is SGHKS and CDR2 is YYEKEE (reference sequence). V lost 3 bases and J 1 base, leaving 10 bases between the germline ends. The CDR3 has 14 residues. The CDR3 DNA follows: TGTGCCAGCAGCTCGAAGGGTGGGAACACTGAAGCTTTCTTT. Residues: CASSSKGGNTEAFF. Based on the CDR3 plus reference TRBV5-5 and TRBJ1-1, the full variable domain is DAGVTQSPTHLIKTRGQQVTLRCSPISGHKSVSWYQQVLGQGPQFIFQYYEKEERGRGNFPDRFSARQFPNYSSELNVNALLLGDSALYLCASSSKGGNTEAFFGQGTRLTVV.

There are a few counts of this clonotype. This chain connects TRBV5-1 to TRBJ2-3; D ambiguous. From germline, CDR1 is SGHRS and CDR2 YFSETQ. The CDR3 runs 14 residues. The ends were cut back, 3 bases at V and 4 bases at J, with 12 bases in the middle. CDR3 protein: CASSSGIDADTQYF. The DNA of the CDR3 is TGCGCCAGCAGCTCCGGAATAGACGCAGATACGCAGTATTTT.